These T cell receptor beta chains were read from a single sample in a study of identical twins. From the 5' RACE reads, TCRdb called clonotypes with MiXCR, one entry per CDR3 protein. Of 500,000 to 650,000 distinct CDR3 sequences listed, about 7.6% are singletons. This sample was shared with a second study, whose subject was yellow fever vaccine responses in identical twins.

The sequenced sample consisted of PBMCs. The receptors originated from a woman between 18 and 29 years old in good health. Each CDR3 is given without its conserved first and last residue. Fields, in order: V gene, CDR3 protein.

TRBV10-3 AISGDGHNEQF
TRBV12-3/TRBV12-4 ASTISGGRRGSEAF
TRBV19 VVAGPLPPLH
TRBV12-3/TRBV12-4 ASSSGPANEAF
TRBV19 ASRGGGWTGELF
TRBV29-1 SVEATVQETQY
TRBV7-2 ASSLSGASHQPQH
TRBV29-1 SVEDPTSGNRDEQF
TRBV3-1 ASSQGTGGYPPLH
TRBV28 ASSGRDRGFSYEQY
TRBV27 ASSLAINTGELF
TRBV9 ASSVYGLGDTQY
TRBV20-1 SARSGDLTNEKLF
TRBV24-1 ATSDRNNPYEQY
TRBV5-1 ASSLAQGAWYNEQF
TRBV27 ASSKGASSYNEQF
TRBV12-3/TRBV12-4 ASSLGAWLAGLRDTGELF
TRBV27 ASSFSGARTGELF
TRBV18 ASSPPEAEETQY
TRBV29-1 SVEWTSAFPDTQY
TRBV25-1 ASSEDRAPGGYEQY
TRBV3-1 ASSQRYIGLAGEADTQY
TRBV7-9 ASSRYSSGANVLT
TRBV4-1 ASSQDHRNTEAF
TRBV29-1 SVAIGQSYNEQF
TRBV12-3/TRBV12-4 ATGGGLDNEQF
TRBV5-1 ASSSGPHEQY
TRBV5-1 ASSLGDSYNSPLH
TRBV7-2 ASSLQTANTEAF
TRBV5-6 ASSLLLGLSYEQY
TRBV20-1 SARGLGGGEQY
TRBV6-1 ASSQTGGNSPLH
TRBV2 TFCLYRLAGTNSYEQY
TRBV15 ATSRDPSSPRYNEQF
TRBV3-1 ASSQGEGVGGELF
TRBV12-3/TRBV12-4 ASTSPSGSIHEQF
TRBV3-1 ASSPRQGRPDTQY
TRBV5-1 ASSPPGGTYEQY
TRBV29-1 SVVDEQF
TRBV12-3/TRBV12-4 ASSHRGLGANVLT
TRBV7-3 ASSLTALEVPYNEQF
TRBV12-3/TRBV12-4 ASGRQGSFEQY
TRBV14 ASSQFRTSGRKEQY
TRBV20-1 SALAWSSYNEQF
TRBV7-2 ASSLVFTDTQY